Sequencing of this TCR beta chain was carried out in a study of Ad26.COV2.S vaccination and SARS-CoV-2 variants. The CDR3 is 16 residues long. Sequenced by immunoSEQ multiplex PCR; TCRdb stores in-frame clones only, minus some. Among about 390,000 clones listed, 75% to 90% were seen once. Regarding treatment: some 20 received Ad26.COV2.S at low or high dose, single or two shots; a few received placebo; per-sample allocation not given. Repertoires come from day 63 after the first vaccine or placebo injection. This TCR came from a person aged 18-60 years who received the Ad26.COV2.S COVID-19 vaccine or a placebo. The starting material was peripheral blood, obtained in a trial of Ad26.COV2.S vaccine versus placebo. The rearrangement links TRBV21-1 to TRBJ2-7; the table names TRBD1, a call not compared with the DNA. TRBV21-1 is a pseudogene locus. The CDR3 DNA reads as TGTGCCAGCAGCAACCGACAGGGCAAGCACCACTACGAGCAGTACTTC. Translated: CASSNRQGKHHYEQYF.